The present entry profiles one T cell receptor beta chain with its context. The target antigen is unknown. The sample is drawn from a study of beta chain features in type 1 diabetes. Study observations and caveats: In cDNA sequencing, cells with high TCR expression could be over-represented.

Via CD45RO/CCR7/CD25/CD127/CD95/CD27, cells of the CD4+ naive, central memory, regulatory and stem cell-like memory subsets were sorted. Each sorted fraction was over 98% pure. The sequenced template was cDNA made from the entire isolated RNA. The average read count of naive, central memory and regulatory T cell samples was some 3.5 million. The data were produced by immunoSEQ multiplex PCR, yet TCRdb's version contains in-frame clones alone and is incomplete. The table shows over 700,000 clones, with 15% to 20% occurring only once. This receptor was obtained from a woman between 18 and 29 years old in good health. Sequenced material: naive CD4+ T cells from blood.

The CDR3 is CASSPKGSPYEQYF. The CDR3 DNA is TGTGCCAGCAGCCCCAAGGGGAGCCCCTACGAGCAGTACTTC. The chain links TRBV7-2 to TRBJ2-7; the D call may be TRBD1 or TRBD2 (5 bases each). CDR1 is SGHTA and CDR2 is FQGNSA in the germline V gene. Trimming left V 5 bases short and J 2 bases short, with 13 bases between. CDR3 size: 14 residues. The whole variable domain, filled in from reference TRBV7-2 and TRBJ2-7, reads GAGVSQSPSNKVTEKGKDVELRCDPISGHTALYWYRQSLGQGLEFLIYFQGNSAPDKSGLPSDRFSAERTGGSVSTLTIQRTQQEDSAVYLCASSPKGSPYEQYFGPGTRLTVT.